A selection of T cell receptor beta chains follows, all from one sample in a study of CD8 T cells in ankylosing spondylitis. TCRdb itself ran the 5' RACE reads through MiXCR, one entry per CDR3 protein. Here the sample spans hundreds of thousands of distinct CDR3 sequences, roughly 13% being singletons. Material for sequencing was blood, either unsorted or a sorted T cell fraction (not recorded which). The source is a male donor with ankylosing spondylitis. The CDR3 runs from the conserved cysteine through the conserved F or W. Each record gives: D gene, J gene, clone size, V gene, CDR3 protein, CDR3 DNA. D genes are given only for firm matches. Size tells how often a clone was seen (once, few, many) or the class of an expanded clone, and some rows leave it out.

D gene: TRBD2
J gene: TRBJ2-1
clone size: NA
V gene: TRBV5-1
CDR3 protein: CASSSSGTSGNYNEQFF
CDR3 DNA: TGCGCCAGCAGCTCCTCCGGGACTAGCGGGAATTACAATGAGCAGTTCTTC

D gene: NA
J gene: TRBJ2-4
clone size: NA
V gene: TRBV11-2
CDR3 protein: CASSSLRRAKNIQYF
CDR3 DNA: TGTGCCAGCAGCTCACTGCGCCGGGCCAAAAACATTCAGTACTTC

D gene: NA
J gene: TRBJ1-4
clone size: many
V gene: TRBV3-1
CDR3 protein: CASSRLGRDEKLFF
CDR3 DNA: TGTGCCAGCAGCCGATTGGGACGGGATGAAAAACTGTTTTTT

D gene: NA
J gene: TRBJ2-3
clone size: NA
V gene: TRBV30
CDR3 protein: CAWSLTVSTDTQYF
CDR3 DNA: TGTGCCTGGAGTCTGACAGTCAGCACAGATACGCAGTATTTT

D gene: NA
J gene: TRBJ2-1
clone size: few
V gene: TRBV7-2
CDR3 protein: CASARVGFNEQFF
CDR3 DNA: TGTGCCAGCGCGCGGGTCGGTTTTAATGAGCAGTTCTTC

D gene: NA
J gene: TRBJ1-5
clone size: NA
V gene: TRBV15
CDR3 protein: CATSSYRDQPQHF
CDR3 DNA: TGTGCCACCAGCAGTTACAGGGATCAGCCCCAGCATTTT

D gene: NA
J gene: TRBJ2-1
clone size: many
V gene: TRBV29-1
CDR3 protein: CSVEEGRPAARPPQFF
CDR3 DNA: TGCAGCGTTGAAGAAGGGAGGCCCGCCGCCCGGCCCCCGCAGTTCTTC

D gene: NA
J gene: TRBJ1-1
clone size: NA
V gene: TRBV4-1
CDR3 protein: CASSPPGQLNTEAFF
CDR3 DNA: TGCGCCAGCAGCCCTCCCGGACAGCTGAACACTGAAGCTTTCTTT

D gene: TRBD2
J gene: TRBJ2-1
clone size: few
V gene: TRBV11-2
CDR3 protein: CASSVWGSGRAGNEQFF
CDR3 DNA: TGTGCCAGCAGCGTTTGGGGTAGCGGGAGGGCGGGGAATGAGCAGTTCTTC

D gene: NA
J gene: TRBJ2-7
clone size: many
V gene: TRBV3-1
CDR3 protein: CASSHASTYEQYF
CDR3 DNA: TGTGCCAGCAGCCACGCCAGCACCTACGAGCAGTACTTC

D gene: NA
J gene: TRBJ1-2
clone size: few
V gene: TRBV3-1
CDR3 protein: CASSPTHRGGYTF
CDR3 DNA: TGTGCCAGCAGCCCCACTCACCGGGGCGGCTACACCTTC

D gene: TRBD1
J gene: TRBJ2-1
clone size: NA
V gene: TRBV11-3
CDR3 protein: CASSLGRDREPDEQFF
CDR3 DNA: TGTGCCAGCAGCTTAGGCCGGGACAGGGAACCGGATGAGCAGTTCTTC

D gene: NA
J gene: TRBJ1-2
clone size: few
V gene: TRBV3-1
CDR3 protein: CASSRLDGQYGYTF
CDR3 DNA: TGTGCCAGCAGCCGGCTGGACGGACAGTATGGCTACACCTTC

D gene: NA
J gene: TRBJ2-3
clone size: few
V gene: TRBV7-2
CDR3 protein: CASSPTVRRDTQYF
CDR3 DNA: TGTGCCAGCAGCCCGACGGTCCGTAGGGATACGCAGTATTTT

D gene: NA
J gene: TRBJ2-3
clone size: NA
V gene: TRBV6-5
CDR3 protein: CASSYLGSDTQYF
CDR3 DNA: TGTGCCAGCAGTTACCTAGGTTCAGATACGCAGTATTTT

D gene: NA
J gene: TRBJ2-1
clone size: NA
V gene: TRBV29-1
CDR3 protein: CSVRTDLYNEQFF
CDR3 DNA: TGCAGCGTTCGGACAGACCTTTACAATGAGCAGTTCTTC

D gene: NA
J gene: TRBJ1-5
clone size: NA
V gene: TRBV12-5
CDR3 protein: CASGLAGDNQPQHF
CDR3 DNA: TGTGCTAGTGGTTTGGCAGGGGACAATCAGCCCCAGCATTTT

D gene: NA
J gene: TRBJ2-4
clone size: many
V gene: TRBV12-3/TRBV12-4
CDR3 protein: CASSLGGFGDIQYF
CDR3 DNA: TGTGCCAGCAGTTTGGGAGGCTTCGGGGACATTCAGTACTTC

D gene: NA
J gene: TRBJ2-2
clone size: NA
V gene: TRBV10-1
CDR3 protein: CASSDNRWGDTGELFF
CDR3 DNA: TGCGCCAGCAGTGACAACAGGTGGGGGGACACCGGGGAGCTGTTTTTT

D gene: TRBD2
J gene: TRBJ2-1
clone size: few
V gene: TRBV20-1
CDR3 protein: CSAETGLAGVSTGYNEQFF
CDR3 DNA: TGCAGTGCCGAAACCGGACTAGCGGGTGTAAGCACGGGGTACAATGAGCAGTTCTTC

D gene: NA
J gene: TRBJ1-2
clone size: many
V gene: TRBV12-3/TRBV12-4
CDR3 protein: CASSPGYYGYTF
CDR3 DNA: TGTGCCAGCAGTCCAGGGTACTATGGCTACACCTTC

D gene: NA
J gene: TRBJ2-2
clone size: few
V gene: TRBV6-5
CDR3 protein: CASSYRTTNTGELFF
CDR3 DNA: TGTGCCAGCAGTTACCGGACAACGAACACCGGGGAGCTGTTTTTT

D gene: TRBD1
J gene: TRBJ1-1
clone size: few
V gene: TRBV9
CDR3 protein: CASSPDRGWNTEAFF
CDR3 DNA: TGTGCCAGCAGCCCAGACAGGGGGTGGAACACTGAAGCTTTCTTT

D gene: TRBD1
J gene: TRBJ1-5
clone size: NA
V gene: TRBV30
CDR3 protein: CAWSRDRGSNQPQHF
CDR3 DNA: TGTGCCTGGAGCCGGGACAGGGGCTCCAATCAGCCCCAGCATTTT

D gene: NA
J gene: TRBJ2-1
clone size: NA
V gene: TRBV25-1
CDR3 protein: CASSDPGFSDEQFF
CDR3 DNA: TGTGCCAGCAGTGATCCGGGTTTTTCGGATGAGCAGTTCTTC

D gene: TRBD1
J gene: TRBJ2-2
clone size: few
V gene: TRBV5-1
CDR3 protein: CASSPTGGNTGELFF
CDR3 DNA: TGCGCCAGCAGCCCAACAGGGGGCAACACCGGGGAGCTGTTTTTT

D gene: NA
J gene: TRBJ1-1
clone size: NA
V gene: TRBV14
CDR3 protein: CASSYNRDTEAFF
CDR3 DNA: TGTGCCAGCAGCTATAACAGGGACACTGAAGCTTTCTTT

D gene: NA
J gene: TRBJ1-1
clone size: NA
V gene: TRBV13
CDR3 protein: CASSWGTGFGAFF
CDR3 DNA: TGTGCCAGCAGCTGGGGGACGGGCTTTGGAGCTTTCTTT

D gene: TRBD1
J gene: TRBJ2-7
clone size: NA
V gene: TRBV20-1
CDR3 protein: CSGQRDRVYEQYF
CDR3 DNA: TGCAGTGGCCAACGGGACAGGGTCTACGAGCAGTACTTC

D gene: NA
J gene: TRBJ1-1
clone size: few
V gene: TRBV7-2
CDR3 protein: CASSFWEDSARAEAFF
CDR3 DNA: TGTGCCAGCAGCTTTTGGGAGGACAGTGCCCGGGCTGAAGCTTTCTTT

D gene: NA
J gene: TRBJ2-1
clone size: few
V gene: TRBV20-1
CDR3 protein: CSARESYNEQFF
CDR3 DNA: TGCAGTGCTAGAGAGTCCTACAATGAGCAGTTCTTC

D gene: NA
J gene: TRBJ2-3
clone size: many
V gene: TRBV15
CDR3 protein: CATSRDALSSTDTQYF
CDR3 DNA: TGTGCCACCAGCAGAGATGCGCTTTCTAGCACAGATACGCAGTATTTT

D gene: NA
J gene: TRBJ2-7
clone size: few
V gene: TRBV5-4
CDR3 protein: CASSLGQDYEQYF
CDR3 DNA: TGTGCCAGCAGCTTGGGGCAGGATTACGAGCAGTACTTC

D gene: NA
J gene: TRBJ1-1
clone size: once
V gene: TRBV5-5
CDR3 protein: CASSILPGPTEAFF
CDR3 DNA: TGTGCCAGCAGTATACTTCCCGGGCCCACTGAAGCTTTCTTT

D gene: TRBD2
J gene: TRBJ2-3
clone size: NA
V gene: TRBV28
CDR3 protein: CASSLTSAGTDTQYF
CDR3 DNA: TGTGCCAGCAGTCTGACTAGCGCCGGCACAGATACGCAGTATTTT

D gene: NA
J gene: TRBJ2-7
clone size: NA
V gene: TRBV20-1
CDR3 protein: CSARVPREYEQYF
CDR3 DNA: TGCAGTGCTAGAGTCCCCCGGGAATACGAGCAGTACTTC

D gene: TRBD1
J gene: TRBJ1-1
clone size: few
V gene: TRBV29-1
CDR3 protein: CSVRTGLTEAFF
CDR3 DNA: TGCAGCGTGAGGACAGGTTTGACTGAAGCTTTCTTT

D gene: TRBD1
J gene: TRBJ2-2
clone size: few
V gene: TRBV4-2
CDR3 protein: CASSQDNLAGGFGGELFF
CDR3 DNA: TGTGCCAGCAGCCAAGATAATTTGGCAGGGGGCTTCGGCGGGGAGCTGTTTTTT

D gene: TRBD1
J gene: TRBJ1-1
clone size: few
V gene: TRBV29-1
CDR3 protein: CSAQTGLNTEAFF
CDR3 DNA: TGCAGCGCCCAGACAGGGCTGAACACTGAAGCTTTCTTT

D gene: NA
J gene: TRBJ2-3
clone size: few
V gene: TRBV10-3
CDR3 protein: CAIRNQGEETDTQYF
CDR3 DNA: TGTGCCATCAGGAACCAGGGGGAGGAAACAGATACGCAGTATTTT

D gene: TRBD2
J gene: TRBJ2-1
clone size: few
V gene: TRBV2
CDR3 protein: CASRDSRLAGGGHNEQFF
CDR3 DNA: TGTGCCAGCAGGGACTCCCGACTAGCGGGAGGGGGGCACAATGAGCAGTTCTTC

D gene: NA
J gene: TRBJ2-1
clone size: few
V gene: TRBV5-1
CDR3 protein: CASSLVSVGYNEQFF
CDR3 DNA: TGCGCCAGCAGCTTGGTCTCCGTTGGCTACAATGAGCAGTTCTTC

D gene: NA
J gene: TRBJ1-6
clone size: few
V gene: TRBV10-3
CDR3 protein: CAMGGKMNSPLHF
CDR3 DNA: TGTGCCATGGGCGGCAAGATGAATTCACCCCTCCACTTT

D gene: NA
J gene: TRBJ1-5
clone size: NA
V gene: TRBV7-2
CDR3 protein: CASSLIRQFDQPQHF
CDR3 DNA: TGTGCCAGCAGCTTAATACGACAGTTCGATCAGCCCCAGCATTTT

D gene: TRBD1
J gene: TRBJ2-7
clone size: many
V gene: TRBV29-1
CDR3 protein: CSAGTGIYEQYF
CDR3 DNA: TGCAGCGCCGGGACAGGGATCTACGAGCAGTACTTC

D gene: TRBD1
J gene: TRBJ2-7
clone size: few
V gene: TRBV27
CDR3 protein: CASSSGQGAGYEQYF
CDR3 DNA: TGTGCCAGCAGTTCTGGGCAGGGGGCCGGTTACGAGCAGTACTTC

D gene: TRBD2
J gene: TRBJ2-3
clone size: NA
V gene: TRBV29-1
CDR3 protein: CSVDGGSGGDTQYF
CDR3 DNA: TGCAGCGTCGACGGCGGGAGCGGGGGTGATACGCAGTATTTT

D gene: NA
J gene: TRBJ2-7
clone size: NA
V gene: TRBV2
CDR3 protein: CASNRADEQYF
CDR3 DNA: TGTGCCAGCAACAGGGCGGACGAGCAGTACTTC